What follows are 30 T cell receptor beta chains derived from one specimen sequenced in a study of shared clonotypes between healthy human individuals. Method: immunoSEQ multiplex PCR; TCRdb's copy keeps in-frame clones and lacks some. The sample records about 490,000 clones, 60% to 80% being singletons. The sample consisted of PBMCs. These receptors all come from a woman in her thirties or forties in good health. Some clones in this sample may be carry-over from other donors' samples.

This rearrangement joins TRBV4-3 to TRBJ2-2, with D hard to call. The germline V and J ends were trimmed by 0 bases and 4 bases, with 9 bases remaining between them. CDR1 LGHNA and CDR2 YSLEER come from the germline V gene. This CDR3 contains 15 residues. Here the CDR3 reads CASSQEPARTGELFF. As DNA, the CDR3 is TGCGCCAGCAGCCAAGAACCCGCTCGCACCGGGGAGCTGTTTTTT.

Notes on this clone: A single base separates this from a much larger clone, so it may be a read error. Other DNA sequences within the sample encode an identical CDR3. This sequence joins TRBV5-4 and TRBJ2-7; D remains unclear. Per the germline V gene, CDR1 is SGHNT and CDR2 is YYREEE (reference sequence). The V end lost 0 bases, the J end lost 4 bases, and 8 bases lay between the germline ends. This CDR3 spans 13 amino acids. As DNA, the CDR3 is TGTGCCAGCAGCTTGGGACTTACTTACGAGCAGTACTTC. Translation: CASSLGLTYEQYF.

The rearrangement joins TRBV29-1 to TRBJ2-7; 11 nucleotides agree with TRBD1. J was trimmed by 4 bases and V by 7 bases; bases with no gene match: 9. There are 14 residues in the CDR3. CDR1 is SQVTM, CDR2 ANQGSEA, per germline. The CDR3 nucleotides are TGCAGCGCCGCAGGACAGGGGGCCTTATACGAGCAGTACTTC. Its translation is CSAAGQGALYEQYF.

The rearrangement links TRBV7-2 to TRBJ2-7, with 9 bases fitting TRBD2. Unmatched junction bases numbered 5, after V lost 1 base and J lost 7 bases. Germline loops: CDR1 SGHTA, CDR2 FQGNSA. The CDR3 runs 14 residues. CDR3 sequence: CASSLVGTSIEQYF. The CDR3, as DNA: TGTGCCAGCAGCTTAGTAGGGACTAGCATTGAGCAGTACTTC.

This chain links TRBV5-8 with TRBJ1-2, with TRBD1 matching 8 bases. Germline assignment: CDR1 SGHTS and CDR2 YDEGEE. The CDR3 has 14 residues. J lost 4 bases, V lost 4 bases, and 6 bases had no gene match. CDR3 sequence reads: CASSLQGASYGYTF. CDR3 DNA sequence: TGTGCCAGCAGCCTTCAGGGGGCGTCCTATGGCTACACCTTC. Full variable domain (rest looked up from reference TRBV5-8 and TRBJ1-2): EAGVTQSPTHLIKTRGQQATLRCSPISGHTSVYWYQQALGLGLQFLLWYDEGEERNRGNFPPRFSGRQFPNYSSELNVNALELEDSALYLCASSLQGASYGYTFGSGTRLTVV.

The CDR3 DNA is TGTGCCAGCAGTGCCGAGCTCGTCTATGGCTACACCTTC. It specifies CASSAELVYGYTF. The chain recombines TRBV6-1 with TRBJ1-2; unclear D gene. This CDR3 is built from 13 residues. Trimming took 4 bases from V and 4 from J, leaving 10 bases between them. Germline V gene data show CDR1 as MNHNS and CDR2 as SASEGT.

J is TRBJ2-7 and V is TRBV7-2, with D unresolved. Germline assignment: CDR1 SGHTA and CDR2 FQGNSA. CDR3 size: 13 residues. With 1 base removed from V and 7 bases from J, the gap between germline ends came to 11 bases. The CDR3 bases are TGTGCCAGCAGCTTAGGCCGCCTACGTGAGCAGTACTTC. Its protein is CASSLGRLREQYF.

The V and J genes are TRBV27 and TRBJ1-3; D might be TRBD1 (5 bases). Germline V CDR1 and CDR2: MNHEY, SMNVEV (reference sequence). Trimming pared 4 bases from V and 3 bases from J, leaving 13 bases between. This CDR3 region has 15 residues. The CDR3 sequence: CASSSLGTGGNTIYF. Written as DNA, the CDR3 is TGTGCCAGCAGTTCATTGGGGACCGGTGGAAACACCATATATTTT.

The table lists this clone with a count of one. V gene TRBV7-2 combines with J gene TRBJ2-1; D might be TRBD2 (5 bases). Trimming removed 0 bases at V and 7 bases at J, with 10 bases between. The CDR3 loop spans 14 amino acids. Germline V gene data show CDR1 as SGHTA and CDR2 as FQGNSA. The CDR3 protein is CASSLAAGGNEQFF. Written as DNA, the CDR3 is TGTGCCAGCAGCTTAGCGGCAGGCGGGAATGAGCAGTTCTTC. The full variable domain, completed using reference TRBV7-2 and TRBJ2-1, is GAGVSQSPSNKVTEKGKDVELRCDPISGHTALYWYRQSLGQGLEFLIYFQGNSAPDKSGLPSDRFSAERTGGSVSTLTIQRTQQEDSAVYLCASSLAAGGNEQFFGPGTRLTVL.

The chain couples TRBV6-4 to TRBJ1-1; D unresolved. The ends were cut back, 0 bases at V and 1 base at J, with 6 bases in the middle. The length of the CDR3 is 14 residues. CDR1 and CDR2 (germline): MRHNA, SNTAGT. In nucleotides, the CDR3 is TGTGCCAGCAGTGACTCGATCCGGAACACTGAAGCTTTCTTT. Translating it yields CASSDSIRNTEAFF.

CDR3 protein: CASSPRVGPYEQYF. CDR3 nucleotide sequence: TGTGCCAGCAGCCCCCGGGTGGGCCCCTACGAGCAGTACTTC. The chain employs TRBV7-2 and TRBJ2-7; D is unclear. Trimming shortened V by 5 bases and J by 2 bases, and 13 bases separated the two germline ends. Per germline, CDR1 SGHTA and CDR2 FQGNSA. CDR3 length equals 14 residues.

The chain carries TRBV7-2 and TRBJ2-7, with D perhaps TRBD1 (6 bases). The V gene lost 5 bases and the J gene lost 1 base, with 18 bases spanning the gap. The germline gives CDR1 SGHTA, CDR2 FQGNSA. The CDR3 has 16 amino acids. The CDR3 region has the DNA TGTGCCAGCAGCGAAGACGGGACATCGGCTTCCTACGAGCAGTACTTC. Translation: CASSEDGTSASYEQYF.

This clone showed up many times. J is TRBJ1-5 and V is TRBV7-8; D gene ambiguous. V was trimmed by 4 bases and J by 0 bases, leaving 7 bases between them. The CDR3 is 14 residues long. Germline V CDR1 and CDR2: SGHVS, FQNEAQ. The CDR3 DNA sequence: TGTGCCAGCAGCTCCAGATATAGCAATCAGCCCCAGCATTTT. Amino acids: CASSSRYSNQPQHF.

V gene TRBV2 combines with J gene TRBJ2-5; 7 nucleotides align to TRBD1. The J call is uncertain, as TRBJ2-7 better fits the DNA end. The CDR3 length is 12 residues. In germline, CDR1 is SNHLY, CDR2 FYNNEI. CDR3: CASRGDRDEQYF. DNA for the CDR3: TGTGCCAGCAGGGGAGACAGGGACGAGCAGTACTTC.

This clone came up once. The rearrangement links TRBV28 to TRBJ2-2, with 8 bases that match TRBD2. V shed 5 bases, J shed 0 bases, and the junction held 8 bases outside the gene matches. Germline CDR1 MDHEN, CDR2 SYDVKM. The CDR3 contains 17 residues. The CDR3 nucleotides read TGTGCCAGCAGTAGCCCGGGAGGGGATTCGAACACCGGGGAGCTGTTTTTT. Its translation is CASSSPGGDSNTGELFF.

The chain employs TRBV29-1 and TRBJ2-3; D might be TRBD1 or TRBD2, each matching 6 bases. The germline V and J ends were trimmed by 2 bases and 6 bases, with 18 bases remaining between them. Germline CDR1 SQVTM, CDR2 ANQGSEA. This CDR3 has 15 residues. The CDR3 is CSVEPGAGEADTQYF. CDR3 coding DNA: TGCAGCGTTGAACCGGGGGCAGGGGAGGCCGATACGCAGTATTTT.

This clone occurred a few times. The V and J genes are TRBV7-6 and TRBJ2-2, with D tentatively TRBD2 (5 bases). V lost 5 bases and J 7 bases, leaving 11 bases between the germline ends. The length of the CDR3 is 13 residues. Germline V gene lookup returns CDR1 SGHVS and CDR2 FNYEAQ. CDR3 residues: CASSGRENGELFF. The CDR3 region has the DNA TGTGCCAGCAGCGGAAGGGAGAACGGGGAGCTGTTTTTT.

This clone was counted a few times. The chain has TRBV28 and TRBJ2-1, with D perhaps TRBD2 (5 bases). The CDR3 runs to 13 residues. Germline V CDR1 and CDR2: MDHEN, SYDVKM. Between the trimmed V and J ends, which lost 5 bases and 4 bases, there was a span of 9 bases. In nucleotides, the CDR3 is TGTGCCAGCAGTCTAGGACTGTACAATGAGCAGTTCTTC. Protein sequence: CASSLGLYNEQFF. The whole variable domain, filled in from reference TRBV28 and TRBJ2-1, reads DVKVTQSSRYLVKRTGEKVFLECVQDMDHENMFWYRQDPGLGLRLIYFSYDVKMKEKGDIPEGYSVSREKKERFSLILESASTNQTSMYLCASSLGLYNEQFFGPGTRLTVL.

This chain links TRBV28 with TRBJ1-2; no firm D call. Per germline, CDR1 MDHEN and CDR2 SYDVKM. The V end lost 7 bases, the J end lost 7 bases, and 13 bases lay between the germline ends. The CDR3 sequence is 12 residues long. CDR3 residues: CASTEPRSGYTF. CDR3 bases: TGTGCCAGCACCGAGCCGAGGAGTGGCTACACCTTC.

V usage is TRBV5-1 and J usage is TRBJ2-1; TRBD2 is a possible D gene (6 bases). CDR1 is SGHRS and CDR2 is YFSETQ in the germline V gene. The length of the CDR3 is 14 residues. Trimming cost V 4 bases and J 0 bases, with 8 bases left between them. For the CDR3, the DNA is TGCGCCAGCAGCCCCGGGGGCTCCTACAATGAGCAGTTCTTC. This codes for CASSPGGSYNEQFF. The variable domain in full, completed from reference TRBV5-1 and TRBJ2-1, reads KAGVTQTPRYLIKTRGQQVTLSCSPISGHRSVSWYQQTPGQGLQFLFEYFSETQRNKGNFPGRFSGRQFSNSRSEMNVSTLELGDSALYLCASSPGGSYNEQFFGPGTRLTVL.

Concerning this clone: Other DNA sequences in this specimen translate into the identical CDR3. The rearrangement uses TRBV5-4 and TRBJ1-5; 10 bases are shared with TRBD1. J was trimmed by 6 bases and V by 4 bases; bases with no gene match: 7. The CDR3 is made up of 15 amino acids. Germline V gives CDR1 SGHNT, CDR2 YYREEE (reference sequence). The CDR3 DNA reads TGTGCCAGCAGCCTCGACAGGGGGCGGGGTCAGCCCCAGCATTTT. Amino acid sequence: CASSLDRGRGQPQHF.

This rearrangement joins TRBV5-1 to TRBJ1-3; D might be TRBD1 (6 bases). The CDR3 extends over 16 amino acids. Germline-derived CDR1 and CDR2 are SGHRS and YFSETQ. V was shortened by 0 bases and J by 3 bases, with 13 bases between the two germline ends. The CDR3 region has the DNA TGCGCCAGCAGCTTGGCCTCTAGGGGGTTTGGAAACACCATATATTTT. Its translation is CASSLASRGFGNTIYF.

The V and J genes are TRBV5-6 and TRBJ2-7, with D tentatively TRBD1 (5 bases). The germline V gene has CDR1 SGHDT and CDR2 YYEEEE. The CDR3 consists of 14 residues. Trimming took 4 bases from V and 3 from J, leaving 14 bases between them. CDR3 protein: CASSNRQRFYEQYF. The CDR3 nucleotides are TGTGCCAGCAGCAACAGACAGCGTTTCTACGAGCAGTACTTC.

This sequence joins TRBV19 and TRBJ1-5; D remains ambiguous. There are 13 residues in the CDR3. Germline CDR1 is LNHDA and CDR2 is SQIVND (reference sequence). V gave up 9 bases and J gave up 0 bases, with 9 bases separating them. The CDR3 nucleotides read TGTGCCAGCAGACTGTATAGCAATCAGCCCCAGCATTTT. As protein: CASRLYSNQPQHF.

This rearrangement joins TRBV18 to TRBJ2-2; D might be TRBD2 (6 bases). The germline V and J ends were trimmed by 1 base and 4 bases, with 13 bases remaining between them. Looked up from germline, CDR1 is KGHSH and CDR2 is LQKENI. CDR3 length: 16 residues. CDR3 protein: CASSPRGGTGTGELFF. CDR3 sequence (DNA): TGTGCCAGCTCACCACGTGGCGGGACGGGCACCGGGGAGCTGTTTTTT.

This chain links TRBV28 with TRBJ1-2; D is possibly TRBD1 (5 bases). The germline V and J ends were trimmed by 4 bases and 0 bases, with 6 bases remaining between them. Germline V lookup: CDR1 MDHEN, CDR2 SYDVKM. The CDR3 has 13 residues. CDR3 residues: CASSSTANYGYTF. CDR3 sequence (DNA): TGTGCCAGCAGTTCGACAGCTAACTATGGCTACACCTTC.

The chain links TRBV5-1 to TRBJ2-3; D is perhaps TRBD2 (5 bases). The CDR3 has 17 residues. The germline V gene has CDR1 SGHRS and CDR2 YFSETQ. Trimming cost V 2 bases and J 5 bases, with 21 bases left between them. CDR3 sequence: CASSFGLIDYFGDTQYF. The DNA of the CDR3 is TGCGCCAGCAGCTTTGGACTGATTGATTACTTTGGAGATACGCAGTATTTT.

The gene calls are TRBV7-2 and TRBJ1-2, with TRBD1 matching 7 bases. In germline, CDR1 is SGHTA, CDR2 FQGNSA. The CDR3 totals 15 residues. V shed 3 bases and J 7 bases; nucleotides not matched to a gene: 11. Here the CDR3 reads CASSFTGTVYSGYTF. Written as DNA, the CDR3 is TGTGCCAGCAGCTTCACCGGGACAGTTTATAGTGGCTACACCTTC.

The genes are TRBV29-1 and TRBJ2-2, with D tentatively TRBD1 (6 bases). The CDR3 has 14 amino acids. Germline lookup yields CDR1 SQVTM and CDR2 ANQGSEA. Trimming took off 7 bases at V and 2 bases at J, with 14 bases between the two ends. The CDR3 nucleotides read TGCAGCGGACTAACAGGGTTCAACACCGGGGAGCTGTTTTTT. Protein: CSGLTGFNTGELFF.

This chain links TRBV19 with TRBJ2-5; 7 bases line up with TRBD1. Germline V gene sequence: CDR1 LNHDA, CDR2 SQIVND (reference sequence). CDR3 size: 16 residues. With 3 bases clipped from V and 1 base from J, the junction kept 8 bases outside the gene matches. The CDR3 DNA follows: TGTGCCAGTAGTATTGGAGGACAGGAACCCCAAGAGACCCAGTACTTC. Protein: CASSIGGQEPQETQYF.